This T cell receptor (beta chain) was sequenced for a study of cytomegalovirus exposure and HLA in healthy donors. Study context: Among the roughly 370 genotyped donors, about 81% were placed in the Caucasian-associated ancestry cluster. Points from the study as a whole: The study labeled 180 or so TCR beta chains cytomegalovirus-associated.

V was trimmed by 2 bases and J by 2 bases, leaving 10 bases between them. Germline assignment: CDR1 MNHNS and CDR2 SASEGT. CDR3 length: 14 residues. PCR was performed using 60 Vbeta and 13 Jbeta primers. Some clones are missing from TCRdb's copy, which holds only in-frame ones; the method was immunoSEQ multiplex PCR. The sample contains some 130,000 clones, around three quarters of which appear only once. In this sample, this clone turned up a few times. The target antigen is unknown. The chain recombines TRBV6-1 with TRBJ2-7; unclear D gene. The clonotype was recovered from a man aged 35 to 55 in good health and CMV-seropositive. The material sequenced was PBMCs. The CDR3 is CASSENSRPYEQYF. The CDR3 DNA reads as TGTGCCAGCAGTGAAAACTCACGCCCCTACGAGCAGTACTTC.